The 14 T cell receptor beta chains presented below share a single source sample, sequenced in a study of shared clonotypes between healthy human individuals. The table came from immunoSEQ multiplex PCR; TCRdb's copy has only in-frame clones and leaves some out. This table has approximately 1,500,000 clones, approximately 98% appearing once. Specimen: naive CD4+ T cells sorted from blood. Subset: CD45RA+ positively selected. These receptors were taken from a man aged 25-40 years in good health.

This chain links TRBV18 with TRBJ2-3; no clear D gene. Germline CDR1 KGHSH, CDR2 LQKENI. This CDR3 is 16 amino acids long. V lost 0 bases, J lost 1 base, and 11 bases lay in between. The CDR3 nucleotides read TGTGCCAGCTCACCACCGTTAACCGCGCGCACAGATACGCAGTATTTT. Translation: CASSPPLTARTDTQYF.

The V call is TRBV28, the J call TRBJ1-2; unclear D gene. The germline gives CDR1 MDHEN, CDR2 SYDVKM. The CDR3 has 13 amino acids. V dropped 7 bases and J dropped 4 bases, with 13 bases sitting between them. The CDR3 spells CASTPDGSYGYTF. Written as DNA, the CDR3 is TGTGCCAGCACCCCTGACGGCAGCTATGGCTACACCTTC.

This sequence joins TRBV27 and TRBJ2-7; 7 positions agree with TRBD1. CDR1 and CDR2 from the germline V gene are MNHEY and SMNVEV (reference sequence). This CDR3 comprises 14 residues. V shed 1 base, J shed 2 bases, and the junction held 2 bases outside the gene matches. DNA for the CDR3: TGTGCCAGCAGTTTATGGGACAGACCCTACGAGCAGTACTTC. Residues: CASSLWDRPYEQYF.

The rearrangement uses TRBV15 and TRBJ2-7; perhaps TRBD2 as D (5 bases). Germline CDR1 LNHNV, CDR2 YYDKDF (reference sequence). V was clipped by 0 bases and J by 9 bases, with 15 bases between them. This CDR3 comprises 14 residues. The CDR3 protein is CATSREASWKGQYF. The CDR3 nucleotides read TGTGCCACCAGCAGAGAGGCTAGCTGGAAAGGGCAGTACTTC.

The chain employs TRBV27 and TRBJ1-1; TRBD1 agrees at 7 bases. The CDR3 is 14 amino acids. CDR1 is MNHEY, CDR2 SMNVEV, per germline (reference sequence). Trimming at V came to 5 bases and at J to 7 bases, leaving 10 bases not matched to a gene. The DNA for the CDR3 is TGTGCCAGCAGTGAGACAGGGACCGGAAGTGAAGCTTTCTTT. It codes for CASSETGTGSEAFF.

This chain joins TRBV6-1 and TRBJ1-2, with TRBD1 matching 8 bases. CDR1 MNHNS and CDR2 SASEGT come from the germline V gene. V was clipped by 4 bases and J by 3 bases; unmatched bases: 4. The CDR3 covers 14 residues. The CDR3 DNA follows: TGTGCCAGCAGTGTTGGACAGGGAGACTATGGCTACACCTTC. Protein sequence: CASSVGQGDYGYTF.

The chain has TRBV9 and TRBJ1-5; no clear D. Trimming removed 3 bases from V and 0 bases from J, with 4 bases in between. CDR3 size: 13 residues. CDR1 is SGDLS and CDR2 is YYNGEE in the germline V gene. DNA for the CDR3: TGTGCCAGCAGCGGGAATAGCAATCAGCCCCAGCATTTT. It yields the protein CASSGNSNQPQHF.

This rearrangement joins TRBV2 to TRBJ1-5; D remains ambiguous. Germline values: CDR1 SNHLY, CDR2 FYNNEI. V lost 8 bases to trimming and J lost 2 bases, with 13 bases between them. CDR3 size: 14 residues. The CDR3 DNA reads TGTGCCAGCGCGGGTTCGTCAGGCAATCAGCCCCAGCATTTT. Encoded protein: CASAGSSGNQPQHF.

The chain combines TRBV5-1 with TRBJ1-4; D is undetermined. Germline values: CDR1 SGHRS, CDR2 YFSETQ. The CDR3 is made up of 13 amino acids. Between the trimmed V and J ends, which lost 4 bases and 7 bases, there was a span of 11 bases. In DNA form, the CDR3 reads TGCGCCAGCAGCCAGGACCCGGGTGAAAAACTGTTTTTT. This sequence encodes CASSQDPGEKLFF.

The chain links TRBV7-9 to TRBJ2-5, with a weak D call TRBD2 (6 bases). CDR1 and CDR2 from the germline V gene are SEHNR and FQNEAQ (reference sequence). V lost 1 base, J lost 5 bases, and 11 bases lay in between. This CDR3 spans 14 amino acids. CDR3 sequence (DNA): TGTGCCAGCAGCTTAGTTGGGGAGGAGGAGACCCAGTACTTC. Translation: CASSLVGEEETQYF.

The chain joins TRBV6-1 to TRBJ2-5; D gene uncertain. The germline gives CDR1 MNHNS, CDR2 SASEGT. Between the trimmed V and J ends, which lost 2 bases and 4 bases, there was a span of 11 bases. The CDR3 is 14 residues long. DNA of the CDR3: TGTGCCAGCAGTGAATTAGGGATTTCAGAGACCCAGTACTTC. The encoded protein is CASSELGISETQYF.

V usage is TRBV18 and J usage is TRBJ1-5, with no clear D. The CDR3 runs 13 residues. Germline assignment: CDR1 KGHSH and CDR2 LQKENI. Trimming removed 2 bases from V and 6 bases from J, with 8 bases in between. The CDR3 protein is CASSPEASQPQHF. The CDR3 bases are TGTGCCAGCTCACCAGAAGCGAGTCAGCCCCAGCATTTT.

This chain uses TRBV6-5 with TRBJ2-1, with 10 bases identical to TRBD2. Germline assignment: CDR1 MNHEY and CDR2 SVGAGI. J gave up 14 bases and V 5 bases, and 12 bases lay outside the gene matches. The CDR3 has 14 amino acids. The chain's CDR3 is CASSRPSGSDSEFF. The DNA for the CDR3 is TGTGCCAGCAGTCGCCCTAGCGGGAGTGACTCCGAGTTCTTC.

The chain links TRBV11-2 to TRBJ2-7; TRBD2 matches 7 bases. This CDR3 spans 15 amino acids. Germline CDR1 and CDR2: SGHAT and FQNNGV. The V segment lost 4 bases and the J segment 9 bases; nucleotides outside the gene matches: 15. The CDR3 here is CASSSTRREYRGQYF. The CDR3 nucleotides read TGTGCCAGCAGCTCCACACGGCGGGAGTATCGCGGGCAGTACTTC. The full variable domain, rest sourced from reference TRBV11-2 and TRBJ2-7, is EAGVAQSPRYKIIEKRQSVAFWCNPISGHATLYWYQQILGQGPKLLIQFQNNGVVDDSQLPKDRFSAERLKGVDSTLKIQPAKLEDSAVYLCASSSTRREYRGQYFGPGTRLTVT.